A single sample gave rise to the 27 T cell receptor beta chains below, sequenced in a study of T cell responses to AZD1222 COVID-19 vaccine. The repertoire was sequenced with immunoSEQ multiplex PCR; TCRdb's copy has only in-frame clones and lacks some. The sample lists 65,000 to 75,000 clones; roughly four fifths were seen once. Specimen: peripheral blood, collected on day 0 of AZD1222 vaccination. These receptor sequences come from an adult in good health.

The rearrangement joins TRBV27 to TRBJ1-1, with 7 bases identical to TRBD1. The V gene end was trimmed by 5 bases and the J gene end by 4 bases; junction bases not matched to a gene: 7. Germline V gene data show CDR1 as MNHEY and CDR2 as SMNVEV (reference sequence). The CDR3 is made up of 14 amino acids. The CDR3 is CASSPDRRGTEAFF. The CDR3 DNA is TGTGCCAGCAGTCCGGACAGGCGGGGCACTGAAGCTTTCTTT.

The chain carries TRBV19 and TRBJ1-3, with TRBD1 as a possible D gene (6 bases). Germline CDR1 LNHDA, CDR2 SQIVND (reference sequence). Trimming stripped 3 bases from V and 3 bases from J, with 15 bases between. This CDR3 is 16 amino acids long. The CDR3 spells CASSMSPGALGNTIYF. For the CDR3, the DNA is TGTGCCAGTAGTATGTCGCCGGGGGCGCTTGGAAACACCATATATTTT.

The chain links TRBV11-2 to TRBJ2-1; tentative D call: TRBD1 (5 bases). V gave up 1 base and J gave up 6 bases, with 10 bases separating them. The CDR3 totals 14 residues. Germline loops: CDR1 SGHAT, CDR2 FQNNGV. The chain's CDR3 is CASSLAAGLNEQFF. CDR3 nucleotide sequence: TGTGCCAGCAGCTTAGCAGCAGGGCTCAATGAGCAGTTCTTC.

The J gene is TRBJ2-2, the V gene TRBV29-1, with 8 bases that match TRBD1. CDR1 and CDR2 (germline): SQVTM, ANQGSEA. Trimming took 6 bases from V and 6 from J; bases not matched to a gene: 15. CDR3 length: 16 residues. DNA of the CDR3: TGCAGCGTACCCTCCCCGGGACAGGCTTTTGCCGGGGAGCTGTTTTTT. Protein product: CSVPSPGQAFAGELFF.

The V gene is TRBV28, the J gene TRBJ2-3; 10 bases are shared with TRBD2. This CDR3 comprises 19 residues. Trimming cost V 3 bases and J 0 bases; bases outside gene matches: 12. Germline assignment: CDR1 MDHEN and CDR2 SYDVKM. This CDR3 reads CASSLPLAGAIFSTDTQYF. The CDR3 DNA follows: TGTGCCAGCAGTTTGCCCCTAGCGGGGGCCATATTTAGCACAGATACGCAGTATTTT.

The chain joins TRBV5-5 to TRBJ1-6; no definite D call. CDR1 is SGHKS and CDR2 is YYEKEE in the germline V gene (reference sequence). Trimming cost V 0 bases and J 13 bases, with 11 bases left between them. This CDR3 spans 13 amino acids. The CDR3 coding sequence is TGTGCCAGCAGCTTGGATTACTTGGGGCCCCTCCACTTT. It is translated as CASSLDYLGPLHF.

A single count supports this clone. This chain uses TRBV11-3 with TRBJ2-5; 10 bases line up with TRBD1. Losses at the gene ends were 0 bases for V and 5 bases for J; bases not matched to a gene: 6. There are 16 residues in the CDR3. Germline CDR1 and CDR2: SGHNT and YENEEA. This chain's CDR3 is CASSLDRGQGKETQYF. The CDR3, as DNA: TGTGCCAGCAGCTTAGATCGGGGACAGGGGAAGGAGACCCAGTACTTC.

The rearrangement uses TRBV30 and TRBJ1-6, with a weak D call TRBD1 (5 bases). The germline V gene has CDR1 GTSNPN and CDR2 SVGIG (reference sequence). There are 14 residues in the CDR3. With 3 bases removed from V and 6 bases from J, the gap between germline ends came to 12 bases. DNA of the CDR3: TGTGCCTGGAGAACGGGACTGCTTAATTCACCCCTCCACTTT. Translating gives CAWRTGLLNSPLHF.

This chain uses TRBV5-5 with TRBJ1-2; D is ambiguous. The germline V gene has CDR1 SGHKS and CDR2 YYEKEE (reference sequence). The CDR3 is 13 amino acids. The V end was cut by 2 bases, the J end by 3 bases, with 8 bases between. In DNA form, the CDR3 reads TGTGCCAGCAGCTTTAAGCCGGACTATGGCTACACCTTC. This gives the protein CASSFKPDYGYTF. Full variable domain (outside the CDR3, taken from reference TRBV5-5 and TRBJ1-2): DAGVTQSPTHLIKTRGQQVTLRCSPISGHKSVSWYQQVLGQGPQFIFQYYEKEERGRGNFPDRFSARQFPNYSSELNVNALLLGDSALYLCASSFKPDYGYTFGSGTRLTVV.

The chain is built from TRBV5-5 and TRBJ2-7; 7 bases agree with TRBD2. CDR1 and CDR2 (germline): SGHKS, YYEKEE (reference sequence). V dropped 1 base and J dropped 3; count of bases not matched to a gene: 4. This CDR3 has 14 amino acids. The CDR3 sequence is CASSLWGGRYEQYF. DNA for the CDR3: TGTGCCAGCAGCTTGTGGGGGGGACGCTACGAGCAGTACTTC. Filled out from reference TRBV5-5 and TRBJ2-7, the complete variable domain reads DAGVTQSPTHLIKTRGQQVTLRCSPISGHKSVSWYQQVLGQGPQFIFQYYEKEERGRGNFPDRFSARQFPNYSSELNVNALLLGDSALYLCASSLWGGRYEQYFGPGTRLTVT.

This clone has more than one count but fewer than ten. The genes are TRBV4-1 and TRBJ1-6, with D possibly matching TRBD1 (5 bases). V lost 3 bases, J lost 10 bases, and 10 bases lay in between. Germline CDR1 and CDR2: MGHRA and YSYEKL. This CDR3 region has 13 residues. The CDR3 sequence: CASSHPGNSPLHF. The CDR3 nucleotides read TGCGCCAGCAGCCACCCAGGGAACTCACCCCTCCACTTT.

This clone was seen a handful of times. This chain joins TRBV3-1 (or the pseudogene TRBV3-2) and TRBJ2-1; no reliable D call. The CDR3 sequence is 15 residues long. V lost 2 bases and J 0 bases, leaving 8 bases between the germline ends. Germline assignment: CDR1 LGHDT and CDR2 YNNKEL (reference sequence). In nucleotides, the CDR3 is TGTGCCAGCAGCCAACTCCAGAGCTCCTACAATGAGCAGTTCTTC. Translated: CASSQLQSSYNEQFF.

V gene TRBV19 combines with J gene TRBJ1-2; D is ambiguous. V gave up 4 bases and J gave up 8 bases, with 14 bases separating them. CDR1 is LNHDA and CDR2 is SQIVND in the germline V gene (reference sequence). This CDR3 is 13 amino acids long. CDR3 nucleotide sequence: TGTGCCAGTAGTACCCCACTTAGTGGGGGCTACACCTTC. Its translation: CASSTPLSGGYTF.

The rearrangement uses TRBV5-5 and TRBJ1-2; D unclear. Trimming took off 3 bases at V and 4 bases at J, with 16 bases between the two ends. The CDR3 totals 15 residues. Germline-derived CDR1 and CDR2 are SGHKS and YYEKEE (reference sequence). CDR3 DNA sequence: TGTGCCAGCAGCTCATGGACCCAAGACGGCTATGGCTACACCTTC. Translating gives CASSSWTQDGYGYTF. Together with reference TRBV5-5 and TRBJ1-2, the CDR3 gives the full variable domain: DAGVTQSPTHLIKTRGQQVTLRCSPISGHKSVSWYQQVLGQGPQFIFQYYEKEERGRGNFPDRFSARQFPNYSSELNVNALLLGDSALYLCASSSWTQDGYGYTFGSGTRLTVV.

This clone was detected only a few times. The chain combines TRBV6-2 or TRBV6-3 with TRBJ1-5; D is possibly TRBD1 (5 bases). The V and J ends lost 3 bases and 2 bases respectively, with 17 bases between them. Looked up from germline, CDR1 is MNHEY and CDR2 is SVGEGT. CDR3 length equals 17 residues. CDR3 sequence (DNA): TGTGCCAGCAGTTATTGGCAGCCCTGGGACGGCAATCAGCCCCAGCATTTT. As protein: CASSYWQPWDGNQPQHF.

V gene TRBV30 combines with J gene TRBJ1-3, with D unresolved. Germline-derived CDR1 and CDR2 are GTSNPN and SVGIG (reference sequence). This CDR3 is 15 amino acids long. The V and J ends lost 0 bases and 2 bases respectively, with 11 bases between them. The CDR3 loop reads CAWSVWEVAGNTIYF. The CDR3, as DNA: TGTGCCTGGAGTGTCTGGGAAGTTGCTGGAAACACCATATATTTT.

Here the CDR3 DNA reads TGTGCCAGCAGTTGGGCGAATCAGCCCCAGCATTTT. Its translation: CASSWANQPQHF. The chain employs TRBV25-1 and TRBJ1-5; D ambiguous. The germline V gene encodes CDR1 MGHDK and CDR2 SYGVNS. The length of the CDR3 is 12 residues. V lost 5 bases, J lost 4 bases, and 6 bases lay in between.

CDR3 residues: CASSLRNYGYTF. In nucleotides, the CDR3 is TGTGCCAGCAGTTTACGGAACTATGGCTACACCTTC. The chain joins TRBV28 to TRBJ1-2, with unresolved D. The V and J ends lost 2 bases and 2 bases respectively, with 3 bases between them. The CDR3 is 12 residues long. Germline values: CDR1 MDHEN, CDR2 SYDVKM.

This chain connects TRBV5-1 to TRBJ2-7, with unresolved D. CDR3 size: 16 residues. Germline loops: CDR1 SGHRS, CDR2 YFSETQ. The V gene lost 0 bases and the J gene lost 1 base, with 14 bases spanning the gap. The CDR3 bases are TGCGCCAGCAGCTTGGGGAGCTTAACTTTTTCCTACGAGCAGTACTTC. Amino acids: CASSLGSLTFSYEQYF.

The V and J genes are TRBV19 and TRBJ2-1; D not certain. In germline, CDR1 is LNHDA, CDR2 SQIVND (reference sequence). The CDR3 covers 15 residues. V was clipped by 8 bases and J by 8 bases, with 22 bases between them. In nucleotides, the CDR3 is TGTGCCAGTCACCCGATGTCTAGTAGAGTCGATGAGCAGTTCTTC. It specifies CASHPMSSRVDEQFF.

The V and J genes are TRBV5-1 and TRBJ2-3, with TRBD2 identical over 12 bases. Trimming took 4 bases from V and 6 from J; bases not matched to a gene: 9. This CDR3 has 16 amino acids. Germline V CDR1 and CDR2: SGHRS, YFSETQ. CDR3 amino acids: CASSPGLAGFSDTQYF. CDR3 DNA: TGCGCCAGCAGCCCAGGACTAGCGGGGTTCTCTGATACGCAGTATTTT.

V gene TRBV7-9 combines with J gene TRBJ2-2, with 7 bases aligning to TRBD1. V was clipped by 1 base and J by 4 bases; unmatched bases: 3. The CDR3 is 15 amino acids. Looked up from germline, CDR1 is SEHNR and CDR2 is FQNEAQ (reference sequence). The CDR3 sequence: CASSLDRGVTGELFF. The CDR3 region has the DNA TGTGCCAGCAGCTTAGACAGGGGCGTCACCGGGGAGCTGTTTTTT.

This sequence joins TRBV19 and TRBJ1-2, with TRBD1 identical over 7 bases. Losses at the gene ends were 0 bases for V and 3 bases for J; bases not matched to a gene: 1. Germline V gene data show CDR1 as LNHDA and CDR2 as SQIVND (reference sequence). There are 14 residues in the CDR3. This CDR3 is CASSIDQGDYGYTF. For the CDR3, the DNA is TGTGCCAGTAGTATAGACCAGGGGGACTATGGCTACACCTTC.

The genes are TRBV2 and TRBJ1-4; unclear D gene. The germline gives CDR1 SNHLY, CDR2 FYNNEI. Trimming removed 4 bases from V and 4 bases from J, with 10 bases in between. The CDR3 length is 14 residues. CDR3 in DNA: TGTGCCAGCAGTGTCGGCAGGAATAATGAAAAACTGTTTTTT. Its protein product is CASSVGRNNEKLFF. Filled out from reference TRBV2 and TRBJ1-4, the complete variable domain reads EPEVTQTPSHQVTQMGQEVILRCVPISNHLYFYWYRQILGQKVEFLVSFYNNEISEKSEIFDDQFSVERPDGSNFTLKIRSTKLEDSAMYFCASSVGRNNEKLFFGSGTQLSVL.

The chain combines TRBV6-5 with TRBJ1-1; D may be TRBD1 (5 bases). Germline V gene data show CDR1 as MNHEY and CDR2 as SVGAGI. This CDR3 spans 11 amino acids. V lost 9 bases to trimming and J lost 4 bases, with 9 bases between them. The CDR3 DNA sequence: TGTGCCAGTGGGGGGGTCACTGAAGCTTTCTTT. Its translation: CASGGVTEAFF.

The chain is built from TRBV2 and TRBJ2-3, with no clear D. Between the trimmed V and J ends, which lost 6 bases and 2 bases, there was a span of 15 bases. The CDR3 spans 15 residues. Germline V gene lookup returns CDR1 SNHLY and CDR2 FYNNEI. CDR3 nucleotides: TGTGCCAGCAGCCTCAGGTTTGCCAACACAGATACGCAGTATTTT. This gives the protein CASSLRFANTDTQYF.

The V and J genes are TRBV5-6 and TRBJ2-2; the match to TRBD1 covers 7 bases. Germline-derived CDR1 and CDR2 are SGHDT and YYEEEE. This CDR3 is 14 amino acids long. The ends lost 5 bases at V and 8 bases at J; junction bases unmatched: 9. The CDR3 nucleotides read TGTGCCAGCAGTCCTGGCAGGGGACAGGGGGAGCTGTTTTTT. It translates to CASSPGRGQGELFF.